This paragraph reports one T cell receptor beta chain. These data are taken from a study of blood T cell repertoires in COVID-19. Study background: Acute and convalescent COVID-19 samples came from the United States, Italy and Spain. T cells, B-cell-depleted T cells, or PBMCs supplied cDNA or gDNA.

The ends lost 3 bases at V and 8 bases at J; junction bases unmatched: 9. The CDR3 runs 14 residues. The germline gives CDR1 SQVTM, CDR2 ANQGSEA. In the original analysis: For nucleated cells, counts were estimated from reference gene primer amplification. Some clones are missing from TCRdb's copy, which holds only in-frame ones; the method was immunoSEQ multiplex PCR. For V, J and clone size, that table is used; D and trimming come from the DNA. The sample lists roughly 180,000 clones, around 85% occurring once. The sequence derives from a woman in her fifties or sixties with acute or convalescent COVID-19. Sequences were obtained from peripheral blood. The V call is TRBV29-1, the J call TRBJ2-1; 8 nucleotides match TRBD2. The CDR3 region is CSVDLRLARHEQFF. The CDR3 DNA follows: TGCAGCGTTGACCTCCGACTAGCGAGGCATGAGCAGTTCTTC.